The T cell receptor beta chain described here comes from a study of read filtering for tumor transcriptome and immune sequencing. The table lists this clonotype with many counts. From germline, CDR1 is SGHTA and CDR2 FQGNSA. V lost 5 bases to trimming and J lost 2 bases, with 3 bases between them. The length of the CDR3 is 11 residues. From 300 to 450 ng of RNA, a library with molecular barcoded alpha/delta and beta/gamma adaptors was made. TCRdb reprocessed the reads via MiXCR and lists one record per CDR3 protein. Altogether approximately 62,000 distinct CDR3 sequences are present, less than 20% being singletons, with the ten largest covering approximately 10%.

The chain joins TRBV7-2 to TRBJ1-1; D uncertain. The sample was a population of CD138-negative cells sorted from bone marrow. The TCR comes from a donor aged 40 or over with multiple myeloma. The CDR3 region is CASSQNTEAFF. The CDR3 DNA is TGTGCCAGCAGCCAAAACACTGAAGCTTTCTTT.